This is a list of T cell receptor beta chains from one sample in a study of OX40 agonist ivuxolimab in advanced cancers. The method was immunoSEQ multiplex PCR; TCRdb's version includes in-frame clones alone and lacks a portion of them. The sample includes approximately 77,000 clones, less than 95% seen only once; the top ten take about 1.8%. Specimen: CD4+ or CD8+ T cells sorted from blood, collected in a trial of the OX40 agonist ivuxolimab. All receptors derive from an adult with an advanced solid tumor such as melanoma, head and neck, liver or kidney cancer. Both conserved end residues are part of each CDR3. D genes are given only for firm matches. Clone size is stated in some rows and not others, as once, few, many or a class when expanded.

clone_size,j_call,cdr3_length,d_call,v_call,cdr3_nt,cdr3_aa
.,TRBJ1-1,13,.,TRBV6-4,TGTGCCAGCAGTGTCCAGCTGAACACTGAAGCTTTCTTT,CASSVQLNTEAFF
.,TRBJ1-4,15,.,TRBV11-3,TGTGCCAGCAGCTTAAGGCCCGGGGTTGGTGAAAAACTGTTTTTT,CASSLRPGVGEKLFF
.,TRBJ2-5,14,TRBD2,TRBV2,TGTGCCAGCAGGGCCCTAGCGGGAGTAGAGACCCAGTACTTC,CASRALAGVETQYF
.,TRBJ1-2,17,.,TRBV28,TGTGCCAGCATCTCGCCCTCCGGGGAGGCAGCCAACTATGGCTACACCTTC,CASISPSGEAANYGYTF
.,TRBJ1-2,14,.,TRBV11-3,TGTGCCAGCAGCTTAGTTGGGCAGGGATATGGCTACACCTTC,CASSLVGQGYGYTF
.,TRBJ2-1,16,TRBD2,TRBV6-5,TGTGCCAGCAGTTGGAGTAGCGGGAGGTTATTAGTTGAGCAGTTCTTC,CASSWSSGRLLVEQFF
once,TRBJ2-3,14,TRBD2,TRBV5-4,TGTGCCAGCAGCGACGGGACTAGGACAGATACGCAGTATTTT,CASSDGTRTDTQYF
.,TRBJ2-7,13,.,TRBV18,TGTGCCAGCTCACCCCAGGGTGATGACGAGCAGTACTTC,CASSPQGDDEQYF
.,TRBJ1-2,14,TRBD1,TRBV5-6,TGTGCCAGCAGCTTAAGGGCCAGGGGGAATGGCTACACCTTC,CASSLRARGNGYTF
.,TRBJ1-5,17,.,TRBV6-1,TGTGCCAGCAGTGAACAGGATATTACAGTTAGCAATCAGCCCCAGCATTTT,CASSEQDITVSNQPQHF
.,TRBJ1-1,13,.,TRBV19,TGTGCCAGTAGTATACTCCAGAACACTGAAGCTTTCTTT,CASSILQNTEAFF
.,TRBJ2-1,15,TRBD1,TRBV19,TGTGCCAGTAGTATCGACAGGGAACCCTACAATGAGCAGTTCTTC,CASSIDREPYNEQFF
.,TRBJ1-5,11,.,TRBV28,TGTGCCAGCAGAAACAATCAGCCCCAGCATTTT,CASRNNQPQHF
few,TRBJ1-1,14,.,TRBV7-6,TGTGCCAGCAGCTTAGCGGGTCTAAGCACTGAAGCTTTCTTT,CASSLAGLSTEAFF
.,TRBJ2-5,15,.,TRBV5-8,TGTGCCAGCAGCTTGGCCGTAGGGAACCAAGAGACCCAGTACTTC,CASSLAVGNQETQYF
.,TRBJ2-1,14,TRBD2,TRBV2,TGTGCCAGCTTTAGAGAGCGGGAGGTAAATGAGCAGTTCTTC,CASFREREVNEQFF
.,TRBJ2-7,15,TRBD1,TRBV2,TGTGCCAGCAGGGAAGGGACAGTGGGCTACTACGAGCAGTACTTC,CASREGTVGYYEQYF
.,TRBJ2-1,13,.,TRBV27,TGTGCCAGCAGGGGGTATGAACACAATGAGCAGTTCTTC,CASRGYEHNEQFF
.,TRBJ2-7,15,TRBD1,TRBV2,TGTGCCAGCAGTGAAGCGATGGGACAGATTTACGAGCAGTACTTC,CASSEAMGQIYEQYF
.,TRBJ2-1,14,.,TRBV5-1,TGCGCCAGCAGGGGACACTCGACTTACCATGAGCAGTTCTTC,CASRGHSTYHEQFF
.,TRBJ2-7,13,.,TRBV10-3,TGTGCCATCAGTGATGGGGGGCGATACGAGCAGTACTTC,CAISDGGRYEQYF
.,TRBJ1-2,8,.,TRBV20-1,TGCAGTGAGCGGGACTACACCTTC,CSERDYTF
.,TRBJ2-2,16,TRBD2,TRBV5-1,TGCGCCAGCACCTTAGCGGGGGGCGAGGACACCGGGGAGCTGTTTTTT,CASTLAGGEDTGELFF
.,TRBJ1-1,12,.,TRBV7-3,TGTGCCAGCAGCCCCCGTGTCGGCTACGCTTTCTTT,CASSPRVGYAFF
.,TRBJ2-5,16,.,TRBV19,TGTGCCAGTAGTACACCCGGAACGGGGGGCCGGGAGACCCAGTACTTC,CASSTPGTGGRETQYF
.,TRBJ2-1,13,TRBD1,TRBV5-6,TGTGCCAGCAGCTTAGACAGGGGACATGAGCAGTTCTTC,CASSLDRGHEQFF
.,TRBJ2-4,14,.,TRBV15,TGTGCCACCAGCAGAGAGGCAGCGCAGAACATTCAGTACTTC,CATSREAAQNIQYF
.,TRBJ1-4,14,TRBD1,TRBV28,TGTGCCAGCAGTACCGGGACAGCTAATGAAAAACTGTTTTTT,CASSTGTANEKLFF
.,TRBJ2-5,14,.,TRBV7-9,TGTGCCAGCAGCTTAGGGCTAGGTGGAGAGACCCAGTACTTC,CASSLGLGGETQYF
.,TRBJ2-3,15,.,TRBV28,TGTGCCAGCAGTTCTCGGGGCCTTTCCACAGATACGCAGTATTTT,CASSSRGLSTDTQYF
.,TRBJ1-2,13,.,TRBV28,TGTGCCAGCAGTTCTAGGATACTCTACGGCTACACCTTC,CASSSRILYGYTF
.,TRBJ2-5,13,.,TRBV29-1,TGCAGCGTTGAGCCCCGGCAACAAGAGACCCAGTACTTC,CSVEPRQQETQYF
.,TRBJ1-6,14,TRBD1,TRBV6-6,TGTGCCAGCAGTCGGACAGGCTCTAATTCACCCCTCCACTTT,CASSRTGSNSPLHF
.,TRBJ1-1,16,.,TRBV27,TGTGCCAGCAGTCACAAAGAAGGGACGGGGAACACTGAAGCTTTCTTT,CASSHKEGTGNTEAFF
.,TRBJ2-1,17,.,TRBV11-2,TGTGCCAGCAGCTTGAGGGACATGCTGAGCTCCTACAATGAGCAGTTCTTC,CASSLRDMLSSYNEQFF
.,TRBJ1-5,14,.,TRBV2,TGTGCCAGCAGTGATCGCAGGGGACCTCAGCCCCAGCATTTT,CASSDRRGPQPQHF
.,TRBJ2-1,11,.,TRBV6-1,TGTGCCAGCAGTTTGGGCCCATCCCCGTTCTTC,CASSLGPSPFF
.,TRBJ2-1,16,TRBD2,TRBV7-2,TGTGCCAGCAGCCGGAGGAGGACTAGCGGGCGCAATGAGCAGTTCTTC,CASSRRRTSGRNEQFF
once,TRBJ2-2,16,.,TRBV28,TGTGCCAGCAGTTTATTGTCAGGAGCGAACACCGGGGAGCTGTTTTTT,CASSLLSGANTGELFF
.,TRBJ2-5,14,.,TRBV5-1,TGCGCCAGCAGCTTGATGGGGGACCAAGAGACCCAGTACTTC,CASSLMGDQETQYF
.,TRBJ2-3,13,.,TRBV19,TGTGCCAGTAGTCGACCAGACACAGATACGCAGTATTTT,CASSRPDTDTQYF
.,TRBJ2-7,15,.,TRBV10-3,TGTGCCATCAGTGATAGCCCCCCGCCTCATCAGTCCCAGTACTTC,CAISDSPPPHQSQYF
once,TRBJ2-3,16,.,TRBV5-6,TGTGCCAGCAGCTTGGATTTCGGAGGGATCACAGATACGCAGTATTTT,CASSLDFGGITDTQYF
.,TRBJ1-1,16,.,TRBV28,TGTGCCAGCAGTTCGATTCGGACGGTCTCCAACACTGAAGCTTTCTTT,CASSSIRTVSNTEAFF
once,TRBJ1-1,13,.,TRBV18,TGTGCCAGCTCACAGGCGATGAACACTGAAGCTTTCTTT,CASSQAMNTEAFF
.,TRBJ2-4,15,.,TRBV6-4,TGTGCCAGCAGGCCGGGGCAAAGCGCCAAAAACATTCAGTACTTC,CASRPGQSAKNIQYF
.,TRBJ2-5,14,.,TRBV2,TGTGCCAGCAGGCCCGACAGTGTGCGAGAGACCCAGTACTTC,CASRPDSVRETQYF
.,TRBJ2-7,12,.,TRBV18,TGTGCCAGCTCCCAGGGGTCCTACGAGCAGTACTTC,CASSQGSYEQYF
.,TRBJ2-7,15,.,TRBV6-5,TGTGCCAGCAGTCCCCTACAGGTTAACTCCTACGAGCAGTACTTC,CASSPLQVNSYEQYF
.,TRBJ1-3,14,.,TRBV9,TGTGCCAGCAGCGGGGGGTGGTCTGGAAACACCATATATTTT,CASSGGWSGNTIYF
.,TRBJ2-5,15,.,TRBV19,TGTGCCAGTAGTATAGCTTCGACAGACCAAGAGACCCAGTACTTC,CASSIASTDQETQYF
.,TRBJ2-2,16,TRBD1,TRBV10-3,TGTGCCATCAGTGAGAATGAGGGGGCAATAACCGGGGAGCTGTTTTTT,CAISENEGAITGELFF
.,TRBJ1-1,13,.,TRBV19,TGTGCCAGTAGTGCACGCACCGGGGGTGAAGCTTTCTTT,CASSARTGGEAFF
.,TRBJ1-1,11,.,TRBV27,TGTGCCAGCACCCCGGGCGCTGAAGCTTTCTTT,CASTPGAEAFF
.,TRBJ2-7,16,.,TRBV21-1,TGTGCCAGCAGCAGGAGGTCTTTTCTCCGCTCCTACGAGCAGTACTTC,CASSRRSFLRSYEQYF
.,TRBJ1-2,11,.,TRBV6-1,TGTGCCAGTAGGGAGTACTATGGCTACACCTTC,CASREYYGYTF
.,TRBJ2-3,11,.,TRBV6-7,TGTGCCAGCAGTTACGGGGCCTGGGAGTATTTT,CASSYGAWEYF
.,TRBJ1-6,13,TRBD1,TRBV30,TGTGCCGGTACAGGGGAATATAATTCACCCCTCCACTTT,CAGTGEYNSPLHF
.,TRBJ1-2,12,.,TRBV29-1,TGCAGCGCTGGGAGCGGGGACTATGGCTACACCTTC,CSAGSGDYGYTF